This entry concerns a single T cell receptor (beta chain). Its antigen is unidentified. Researchers drew on about 90 million PBMCs for genomic DNA from unsorted samples. The germline V and J ends were trimmed by 3 bases and 4 bases, with 16 bases remaining between them. The CDR3 spans 15 residues. Germline loops: CDR1 LNHDA, CDR2 SQIVND (reference sequence). This sample is part of a study of shared clonotypes between healthy human individuals. Authors' methods: Filtering differed since immunoSEQ provided only junctions, with no quality scores. Profiling relied on immunoSEQ multiplex PCR, and the TCRdb table lists in-frame clones only, not all of them. That table furnishes V, J and clone size, whereas the DNA furnished D and trimming. There are 450,000 to 500,000 clones in the sample; around 73% occur only once, and around 11% lies in the top ten. Study-wide findings and caveats: Sampling covered nothing but blood. Tissue TCR repertoires likely differ from those found in blood. Clonotype sharing across donors was expected to vary with sequencing depth.

This chain connects TRBV19 to TRBJ2-7; TRBD1 is a possible D gene (5 bases). The sequence derives from a middle-aged woman in good health. Some clones in this sample may be carry-over from other donors' samples. Sample: PBMCs. The CDR3 region is CASSISLVGAYEQYF. The CDR3 region has the DNA TGTGCCAGTAGTATCTCGTTAGTTGGGGCGTACGAGCAGTACTTC.